This T cell receptor (beta chain) originates from a study of blood T cells in healthy people across ages. Study-wide results and limits: PBMC samples, being unsorted, prevented any conclusive comparison of naive and antigen-experienced cells. Roughly linear declines in TCR beta diversity per million T cells occurred with age.

The authors ran a second PCR of roughly 6 to 11 cycles using a sample-barcoded 5' primer and a J-beta primer mix. TCRdb analysed the 5' RACE reads with MiXCR anew, one entry per CDR3 protein. The sample has approximately 900,000 distinct CDR3 sequences, approximately 49% seen once; the top ten hold about an eighth. Each individual donor underwent a draw of 8 to 10 milliliters of peripheral blood. Each sample had at least 6 million PBMCs isolated. The V gene lost 3 bases and the J gene lost 8 bases, with 13 bases spanning the gap. The V gene's germline CDR1 is MGHDK and CDR2 SYGVNS. The CDR3 loop spans 13 amino acids. About this clonotype: The antigen remains undetermined.

The source material was blood. J is TRBJ1-2 and V is TRBV25-1; D may be TRBD1 (5 bases). This clonotype originated in a man aged 25-45 years in good health. The DNA for the CDR3 is TGTGCCAGCAGTGACCTAGGGGCAATGGGCTACACCTTC. This codes for CASSDLGAMGYTF.